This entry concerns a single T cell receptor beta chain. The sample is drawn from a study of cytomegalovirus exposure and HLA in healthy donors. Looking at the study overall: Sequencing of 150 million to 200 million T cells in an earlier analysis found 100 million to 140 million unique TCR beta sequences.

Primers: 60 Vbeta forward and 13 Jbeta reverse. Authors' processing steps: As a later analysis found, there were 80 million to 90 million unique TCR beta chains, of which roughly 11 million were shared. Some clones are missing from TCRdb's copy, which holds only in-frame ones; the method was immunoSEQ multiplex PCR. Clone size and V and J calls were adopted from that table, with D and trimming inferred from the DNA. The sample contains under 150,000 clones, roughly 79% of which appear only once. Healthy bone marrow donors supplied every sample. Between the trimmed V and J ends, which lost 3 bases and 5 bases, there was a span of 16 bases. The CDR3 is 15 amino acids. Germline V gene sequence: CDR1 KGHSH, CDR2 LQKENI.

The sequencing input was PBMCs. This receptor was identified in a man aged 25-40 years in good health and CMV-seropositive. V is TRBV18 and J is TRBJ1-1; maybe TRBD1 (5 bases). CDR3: CASSPIGEGSTEAFF. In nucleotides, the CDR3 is TGTGCCAGCTCACCCATAGGGGAAGGATCGACTGAAGCTTTCTTT.